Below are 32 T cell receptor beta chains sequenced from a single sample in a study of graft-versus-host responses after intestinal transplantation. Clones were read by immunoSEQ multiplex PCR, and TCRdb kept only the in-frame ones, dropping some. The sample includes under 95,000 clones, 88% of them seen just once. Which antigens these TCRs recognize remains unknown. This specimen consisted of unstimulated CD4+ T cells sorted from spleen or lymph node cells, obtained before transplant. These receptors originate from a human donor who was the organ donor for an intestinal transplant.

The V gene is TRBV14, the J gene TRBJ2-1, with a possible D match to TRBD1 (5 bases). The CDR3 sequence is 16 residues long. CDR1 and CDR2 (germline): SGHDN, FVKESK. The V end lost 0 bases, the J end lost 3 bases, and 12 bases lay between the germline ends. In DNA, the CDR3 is TGTGCCAGCAGCCAAGATTGGACACGCCGCTACAATGAGCAGTTCTTC. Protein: CASSQDWTRRYNEQFF.

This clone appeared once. DNA of the CDR3: TGTGCCAGCAGCTTAGACCTCCCGACAGGGTCAAACACTGAAGCTTTCTTT. Encoded protein: CASSLDLPTGSNTEAFF. The chain joins TRBV11-3 to TRBJ1-1, with 7 bases fitting TRBD1. The CDR3 contains 17 residues. With 0 bases clipped from V and 2 bases from J, the junction kept 9 bases outside the gene matches. The V gene's germline CDR1 is SGHNT and CDR2 YENEEA. Using reference TRBV11-3 and TRBJ1-1 for the parts outside the CDR3, the full variable domain is EAGVVQSPRYKIIEKKQPVAFWCNPISGHNTLYWYLQNLGQGPELLIRYENEEAVDDSQLPKDRFSAERLKGVDSTLKIQPAELGDSAVYLCASSLDLPTGSNTEAFFGQGTRLTVV.

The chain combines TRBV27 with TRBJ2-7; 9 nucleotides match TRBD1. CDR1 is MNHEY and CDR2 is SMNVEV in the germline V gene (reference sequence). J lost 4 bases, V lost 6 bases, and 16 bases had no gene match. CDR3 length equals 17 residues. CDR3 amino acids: CASSRRGQGSMLYEQYF. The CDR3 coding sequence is TGTGCCAGCAGCCGCCGAGGACAGGGGTCGATGTTGTACGAGCAGTACTTC.

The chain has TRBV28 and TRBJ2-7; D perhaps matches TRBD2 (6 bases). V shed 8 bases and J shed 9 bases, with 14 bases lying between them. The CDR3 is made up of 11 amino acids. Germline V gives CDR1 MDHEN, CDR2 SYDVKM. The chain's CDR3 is CASLGRSGQYF. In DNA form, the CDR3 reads TGTGCCAGCCTCGGTCGTAGCGGGCAGTACTTC.

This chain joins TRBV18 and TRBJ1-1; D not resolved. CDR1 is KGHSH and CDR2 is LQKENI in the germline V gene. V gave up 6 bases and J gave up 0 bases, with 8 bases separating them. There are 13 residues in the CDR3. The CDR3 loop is CASSFGMNTEAFF. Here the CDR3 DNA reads TGTGCCAGCTCCTTCGGGATGAACACTGAAGCTTTCTTT.

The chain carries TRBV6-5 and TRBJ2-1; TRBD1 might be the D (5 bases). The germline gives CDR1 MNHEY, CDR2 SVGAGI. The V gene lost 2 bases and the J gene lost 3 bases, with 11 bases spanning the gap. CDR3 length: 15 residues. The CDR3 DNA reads TGTGCCAGCAGTTACGCGGACATAGGCTACAATGAGCAGTTCTTC. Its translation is CASSYADIGYNEQFF.

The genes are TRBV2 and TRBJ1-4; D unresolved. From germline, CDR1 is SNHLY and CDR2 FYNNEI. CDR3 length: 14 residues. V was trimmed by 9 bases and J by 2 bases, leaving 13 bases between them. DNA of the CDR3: TGTGCCAGTGACGGGGTTGGGACTAATGAAAAACTGTTTTTT. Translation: CASDGVGTNEKLFF.

The CDR3 DNA is TGTGCCAGCAGCGTAGAGTCCAGAAGCTACGAGCAGTACTTC. This gives the protein CASSVESRSYEQYF. The V and J genes are TRBV9 and TRBJ2-7, with unresolved D. CDR3 length equals 14 residues. Germline V lookup: CDR1 SGDLS, CDR2 YYNGEE. V was cut by 0 bases and J by 3 bases, with 10 bases left in between.

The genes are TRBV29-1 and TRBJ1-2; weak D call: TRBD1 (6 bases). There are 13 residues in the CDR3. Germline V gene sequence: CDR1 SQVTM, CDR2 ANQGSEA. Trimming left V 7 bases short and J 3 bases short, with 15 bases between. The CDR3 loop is CSAGQSGYYGYTF. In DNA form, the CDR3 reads TGCAGCGCCGGACAGTCGGGGTACTATGGCTACACCTTC.

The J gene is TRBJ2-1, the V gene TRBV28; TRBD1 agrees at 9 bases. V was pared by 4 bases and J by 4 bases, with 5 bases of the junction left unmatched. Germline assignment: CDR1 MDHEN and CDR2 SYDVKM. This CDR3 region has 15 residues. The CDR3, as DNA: TGTGCCAGCAGTTCTGCGGACAGGGGTTACAATGAGCAGTTCTTC. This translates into CASSSADRGYNEQFF. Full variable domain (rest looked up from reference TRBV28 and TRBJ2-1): DVKVTQSSRYLVKRTGEKVFLECVQDMDHENMFWYRQDPGLGLRLIYFSYDVKMKEKGDIPEGYSVSREKKERFSLILESASTNQTSMYLCASSSADRGYNEQFFGPGTRLTVL.

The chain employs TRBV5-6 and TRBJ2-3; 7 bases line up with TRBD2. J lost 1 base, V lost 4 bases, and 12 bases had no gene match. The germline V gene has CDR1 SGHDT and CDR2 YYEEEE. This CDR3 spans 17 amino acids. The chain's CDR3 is CASSLRQTSQGTDTQYF. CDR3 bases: TGTGCCAGCAGCCTACGCCAGACTAGCCAGGGCACAGATACGCAGTATTTT. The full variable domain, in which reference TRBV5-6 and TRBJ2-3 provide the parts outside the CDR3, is DAGVTQSPTHLIKTRGQQVTLRCSPKSGHDTVSWYQQALGQGPQFIFQYYEEEERQRGNFPDRFSGHQFPNYSSELNVNALLLGDSALYLCASSLRQTSQGTDTQYFGPGTRLTVL.

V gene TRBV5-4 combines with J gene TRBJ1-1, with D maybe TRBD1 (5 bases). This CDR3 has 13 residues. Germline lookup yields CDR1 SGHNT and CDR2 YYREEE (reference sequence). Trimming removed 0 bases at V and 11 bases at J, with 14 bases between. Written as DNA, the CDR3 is TGTGCCAGCAGCTTGGATCCAGGGTCGGTGGCTTTCTTT. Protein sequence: CASSLDPGSVAFF.

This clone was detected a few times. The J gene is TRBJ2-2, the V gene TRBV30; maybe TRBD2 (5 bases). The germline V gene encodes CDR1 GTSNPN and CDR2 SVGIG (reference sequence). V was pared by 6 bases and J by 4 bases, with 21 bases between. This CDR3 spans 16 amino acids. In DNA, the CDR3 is TGTGCCTGCCTACGAGGGAGCCTTCTGGGCACCGGGGAGCTGTTTTTT. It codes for CACLRGSLLGTGELFF.

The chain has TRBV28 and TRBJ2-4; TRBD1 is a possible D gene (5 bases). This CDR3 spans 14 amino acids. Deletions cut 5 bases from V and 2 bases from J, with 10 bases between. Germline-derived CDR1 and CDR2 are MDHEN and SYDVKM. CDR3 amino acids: CASSKTVTKNIQYF. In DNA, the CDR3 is TGTGCCAGCAGTAAGACAGTGACCAAAAACATTCAGTACTTC.

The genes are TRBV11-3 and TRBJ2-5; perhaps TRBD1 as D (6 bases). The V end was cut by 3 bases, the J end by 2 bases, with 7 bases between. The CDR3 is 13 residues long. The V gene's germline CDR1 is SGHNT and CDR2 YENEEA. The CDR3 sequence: CASSFGQQETQYF. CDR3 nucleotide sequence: TGTGCCAGCAGCTTTGGACAGCAAGAGACCCAGTACTTC.

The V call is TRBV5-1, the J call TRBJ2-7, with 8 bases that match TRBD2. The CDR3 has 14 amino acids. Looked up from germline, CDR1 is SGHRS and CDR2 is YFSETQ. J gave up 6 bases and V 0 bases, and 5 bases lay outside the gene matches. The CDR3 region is CASSLAVAGSEQYF. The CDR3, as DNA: TGCGCCAGCAGCTTGGCGGTAGCGGGGTCCGAGCAGTACTTC.

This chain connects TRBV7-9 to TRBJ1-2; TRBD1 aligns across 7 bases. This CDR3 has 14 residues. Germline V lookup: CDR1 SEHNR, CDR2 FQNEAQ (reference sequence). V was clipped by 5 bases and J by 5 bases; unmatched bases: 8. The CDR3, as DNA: TGTGCCAGCAGCCCCTTAGGGGGCCCTTATGGCTACACCTTC. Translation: CASSPLGGPYGYTF.

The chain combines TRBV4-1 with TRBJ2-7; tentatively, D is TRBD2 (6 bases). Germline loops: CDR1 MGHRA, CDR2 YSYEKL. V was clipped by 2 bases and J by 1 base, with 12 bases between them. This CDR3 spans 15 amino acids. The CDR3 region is CASSQSGTGSYEQYF. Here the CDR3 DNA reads TGCGCCAGCAGCCAATCCGGGACTGGGTCCTACGAGCAGTACTTC.

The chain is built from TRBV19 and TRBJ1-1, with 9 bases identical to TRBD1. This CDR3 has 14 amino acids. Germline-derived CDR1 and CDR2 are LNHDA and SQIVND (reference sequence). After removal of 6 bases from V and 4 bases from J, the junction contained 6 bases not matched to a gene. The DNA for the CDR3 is TGTGCCAGTAGAACAGGGGGCCGGGGCACTGAAGCTTTCTTT. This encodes CASRTGGRGTEAFF.

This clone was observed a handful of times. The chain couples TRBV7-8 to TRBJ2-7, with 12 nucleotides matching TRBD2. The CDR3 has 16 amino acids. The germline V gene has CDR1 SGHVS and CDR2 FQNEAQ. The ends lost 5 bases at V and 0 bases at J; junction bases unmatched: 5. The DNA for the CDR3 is TGTGCCAGCAGCCAGACTAGCGGGAGAAACTCCTACGAGCAGTACTTC. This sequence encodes CASSQTSGRNSYEQYF.

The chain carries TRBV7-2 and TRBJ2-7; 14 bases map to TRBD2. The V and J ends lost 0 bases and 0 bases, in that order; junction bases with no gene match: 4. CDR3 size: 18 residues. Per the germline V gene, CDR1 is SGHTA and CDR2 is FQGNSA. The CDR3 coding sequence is TGTGCCAGCAGCTTAGCCTGGACTAGCGGGAGGTACTCCTACGAGCAGTACTTC. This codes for CASSLAWTSGRYSYEQYF.

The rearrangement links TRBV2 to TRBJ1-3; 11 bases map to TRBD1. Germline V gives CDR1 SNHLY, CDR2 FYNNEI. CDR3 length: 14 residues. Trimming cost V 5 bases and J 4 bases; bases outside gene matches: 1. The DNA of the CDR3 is TGTGCCAGCAGTCGGACAGGGGGCGGAAACACCATATATTTT. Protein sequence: CASSRTGGGNTIYF.

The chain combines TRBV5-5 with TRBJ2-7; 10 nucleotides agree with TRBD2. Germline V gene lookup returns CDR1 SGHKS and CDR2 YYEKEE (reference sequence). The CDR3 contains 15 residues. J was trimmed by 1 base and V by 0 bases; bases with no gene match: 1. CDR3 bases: TGTGCCAGCAGCTTGGAGCGGGGGGGATCCTACGAGCAGTACTTC. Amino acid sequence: CASSLERGGSYEQYF.

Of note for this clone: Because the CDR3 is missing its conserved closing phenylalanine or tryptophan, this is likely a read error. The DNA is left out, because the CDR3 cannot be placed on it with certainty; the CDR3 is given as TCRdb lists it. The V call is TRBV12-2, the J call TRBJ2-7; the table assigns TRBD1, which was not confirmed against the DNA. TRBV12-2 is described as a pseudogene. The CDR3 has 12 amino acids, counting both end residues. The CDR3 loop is CASRSRDRQVFL.

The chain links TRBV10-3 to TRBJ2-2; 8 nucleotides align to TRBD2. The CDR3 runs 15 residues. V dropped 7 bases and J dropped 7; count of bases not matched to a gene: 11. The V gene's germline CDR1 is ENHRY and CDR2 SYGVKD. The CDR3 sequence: CAINTKREFLGELFF. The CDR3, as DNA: TGTGCCATCAACACTAAGCGGGAGTTTCTCGGGGAGCTGTTTTTT.

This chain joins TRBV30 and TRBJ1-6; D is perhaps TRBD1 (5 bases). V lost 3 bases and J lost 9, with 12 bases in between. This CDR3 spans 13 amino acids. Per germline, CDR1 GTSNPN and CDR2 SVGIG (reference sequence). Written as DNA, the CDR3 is TGTGCCTGGAGGCCCCAGGGAACTTCACCCCTCCACTTT. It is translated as CAWRPQGTSPLHF.

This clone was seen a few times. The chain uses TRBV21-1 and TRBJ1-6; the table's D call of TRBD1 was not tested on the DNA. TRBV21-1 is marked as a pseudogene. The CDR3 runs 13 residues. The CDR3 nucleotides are TGTGCCAGCAGCAACAGGGGGTATTCACCCCTCCACTTT. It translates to CASSNRGYSPLHF.

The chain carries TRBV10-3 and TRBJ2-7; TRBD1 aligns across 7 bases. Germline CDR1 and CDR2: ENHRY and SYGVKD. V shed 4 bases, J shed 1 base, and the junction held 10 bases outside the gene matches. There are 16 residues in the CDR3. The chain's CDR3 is CAISVDRARESYEQYF. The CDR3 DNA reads TGTGCCATCAGTGTTGACAGGGCCAGGGAATCCTACGAGCAGTACTTC.

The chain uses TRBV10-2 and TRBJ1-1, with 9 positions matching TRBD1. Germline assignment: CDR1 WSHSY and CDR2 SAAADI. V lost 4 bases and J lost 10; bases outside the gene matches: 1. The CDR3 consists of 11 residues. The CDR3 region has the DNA TGCGCCAGCAGTGTGACAGGGGGAGCTTTCTTT. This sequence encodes CASSVTGGAFF.

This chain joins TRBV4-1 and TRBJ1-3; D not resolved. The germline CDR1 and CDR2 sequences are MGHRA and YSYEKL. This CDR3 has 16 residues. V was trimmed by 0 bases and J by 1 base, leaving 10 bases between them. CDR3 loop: CASSQEWWSSGNTIYF. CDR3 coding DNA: TGCGCCAGCAGCCAAGAATGGTGGAGTTCTGGAAACACCATATATTTT.

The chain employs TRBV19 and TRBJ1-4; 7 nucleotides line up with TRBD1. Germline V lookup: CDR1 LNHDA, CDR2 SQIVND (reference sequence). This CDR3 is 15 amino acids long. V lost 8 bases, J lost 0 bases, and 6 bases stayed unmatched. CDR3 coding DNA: TGTGCCAGTTCAACAGGGGACTCAACTAATGAAAAACTGTTTTTT. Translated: CASSTGDSTNEKLFF.

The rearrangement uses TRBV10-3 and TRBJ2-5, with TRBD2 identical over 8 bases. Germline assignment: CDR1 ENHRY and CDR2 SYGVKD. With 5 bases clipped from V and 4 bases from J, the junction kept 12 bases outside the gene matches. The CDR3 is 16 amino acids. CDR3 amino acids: CAISPLGGLEGETQYF. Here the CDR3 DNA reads TGTGCCATCAGTCCCCTTGGGGGACTAGAGGGAGAGACCCAGTACTTC.